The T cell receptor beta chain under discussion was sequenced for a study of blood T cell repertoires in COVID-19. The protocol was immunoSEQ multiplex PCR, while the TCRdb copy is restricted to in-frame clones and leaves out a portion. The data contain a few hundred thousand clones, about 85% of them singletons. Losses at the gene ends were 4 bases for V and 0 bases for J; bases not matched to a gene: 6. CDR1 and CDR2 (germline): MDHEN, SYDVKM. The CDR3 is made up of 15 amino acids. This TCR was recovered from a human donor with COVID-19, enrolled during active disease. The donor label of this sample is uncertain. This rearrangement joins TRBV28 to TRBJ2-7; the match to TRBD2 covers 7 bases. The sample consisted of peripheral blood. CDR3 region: CASSYLAANSYEQYF. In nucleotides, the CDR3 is TGTGCCAGCAGTTATCTAGCGGCAAACTCCTACGAGCAGTACTTC.